This T cell receptor beta chain was sequenced during a study of a mutant IDH1 vaccine in newly diagnosed glioma. Overall study: Investigators started vaccination 4-6 weeks after radiotherapy alone, or with temozolomide cycles. Radiotherapy, temozolomide, or both had been given previously, and both were given to most.

Time point described: week 23, last vaccination. The study gave 300 ug of mutant IDH1 20-mer peptide per vaccine dose, with topical imiquimod. The method was immunoSEQ multiplex PCR; TCRdb's version includes in-frame clones alone and lacks a portion of them. The sample has approximately 60,000 clones, about 81% seen once. A word on this clone: The antigen is not known.

The CDR3 runs to 18 residues. Germline values: CDR1 KGHSH, CDR2 LQKENI. V shed 2 bases and J 3 bases; nucleotides not matched to a gene: 13. The TCR comes from a woman between 35 and 50 years old with glioma. Some clones in this sample may be carry-over from other donors' samples. The chain combines TRBV18 with TRBJ1-5; 7 nucleotides match TRBD1. The sample consisted of PBMCs, taken from a glioma patient whose treatment included an IDH1 peptide vaccine. CDR3 in DNA: TGTGCCAGCTCACCAACACAGGGGATCGGAGGAAACAATCAGCCCCAGCATTTT. Residues: CASSPTQGIGGNNQPQHF.